This TCR beta chain was profiled in a study of cytomegalovirus exposure and HLA in healthy donors. The PCR ran on 60 Vbeta and 13 Jbeta primers. Sequencing was performed with immunoSEQ multiplex PCR; in TCRdb, only in-frame clones are kept and a portion is missing. The sample shows approximately 160,000 clones, 60% to 85% of them seen only once. The J segment lost 7 bases and the V segment lost 2 bases, leaving 9 bases of the junction unmatched. There are 16 residues in the CDR3. Germline values: CDR1 MNHNY, CDR2 SVGAGI (reference sequence). The specimen sequenced was PBMCs. The origin of this receptor is a male donor in good health and CMV-seropositive. The chain combines TRBV6-6 with TRBJ2-1, with 9 bases that match TRBD2. Here the CDR3 DNA reads TGTGCCAGCAGTTACGGCGGCGGGGGGGCTAATAATGAGCAGTTCTTC. Translated: CASSYGGGGANNEQFF.